A selection of T cell receptor beta chains follows, all from one sample in a study of response to subunit inactivated influenza vaccine. TCRdb redid the calling of the RT-PCR reads with MiXCR, one entry per CDR3 protein. The profile shows under 550,000 distinct CDR3 sequences, around 7.7% of them singletons. This material consisted of PBMCs from blood, taken 23 to 25 months after vaccination. The receptors come from a man between 50 and 75 years old who received an inactivated influenza vaccine. CDR3s include the opening cysteine and the closing phenylalanine or tryptophan. A D gene is named only where the DNA matches it firmly. Some rows mark clone size as missing; the rest say once, few, many or name a class of expanded clone.

v_call	d_call	clone_size	j_call	cdr3_aa	cdr3_nt
TRBV21-1	NA	NA	TRBJ2-7	CASSKRQFYEQYF	TGTGCCAGCAGCAAACGACAGTTCTACGAGCAGTACTTC
TRBV11-2	NA	NA	TRBJ2-1	CASSLNRDEQFF	TGTGCCAGCAGTCTTAACAGGGATGAGCAGTTCTTC
TRBV7-7	NA	few	TRBJ2-1	CASSSGGHYNEQFF	TGTGCTAGCAGCTCCGGGGGGCACTACAATGAGCAGTTCTTC
TRBV7-9	NA	many	TRBJ1-6	CASSRGGKSALHF	TGTGCCAGCAGCCGAGGGGGGAAAAGCGCCCTCCACTTT
TRBV2	TRBD1	few	TRBJ2-5	CASSATGGVETQYF	TGTGCCAGCAGTGCGACAGGGGGGGTGGAGACCCAGTACTTC
TRBV12-3/TRBV12-4	TRBD1	NA	TRBJ1-2	CASSKTGLGYGYTF	TGTGCCAGCAGTAAGACAGGGCTGGGCTATGGCTACACCTTC
TRBV7-9	TRBD2	many	TRBJ2-3	CASSTWTSGTGDTQYF	TGTGCCAGCAGCACCTGGACTAGCGGGACAGGAGATACGCAGTATTTT
TRBV28	TRBD1	few	TRBJ1-5	CARPEEGQGATQSNQPQHF	TGTGCCAGACCCGAGGAAGGACAGGGGGCGACACAAAGCAATCAGCCCCAGCATTTT
TRBV7-9	NA	many	TRBJ2-3	CASSMDFYTQYF	TGTGCCAGCAGCATGGACTTCTATACGCAGTATTTT
TRBV18	NA	few	TRBJ1-2	CASSPYPGESDYTF	TGTGCCAGCTCACCATATCCTGGGGAATCTGACTACACCTTC
TRBV27	NA	few	TRBJ1-2	CASSLYQGLSYGYTF	TGTGCCAGCAGTTTATATCAGGGGCTTAGCTATGGCTACACCTTC
TRBV5-5	NA	NA	TRBJ1-1	CASSPDAGREAFF	TGTGCCAGCAGCCCCGACGCGGGACGGGAAGCTTTCTTT
TRBV20-1	NA	NA	TRBJ2-1	CCARDQRGVRSYNEQFF	TGCTGTGCTAGAGATCAGAGGGGAGTGAGATCCTACAATGAGCAGTTCTTC
TRBV7-9	NA	few	TRBJ2-5	CASSSSLTQYF	TGTGCCAGCAGCTCCTCCCTGACCCAGTACTTC
TRBV4-2	TRBD1	many	TRBJ2-7	CASSQDFRGPTGEQYF	TGTGCCAGCAGCCAAGATTTCAGGGGGCCTACCGGGGAGCAGTACTTC
TRBV5-1	TRBD2	few	TRBJ2-1	CASSPLAGGNNNEQFF	TGCGCCAGCAGCCCCCTGGCGGGGGGGAATAACAATGAGCAGTTCTTC
TRBV6-2/TRBV6-3	NA	NA	TRBJ2-3	CASSWGIGDTQYF	TGTGCCAGCAGTTGGGGAATCGGAGATACGCAGTATTTT
TRBV12-3/TRBV12-4	TRBD1	few	TRBJ2-3	CASSVGATGARTDTQYF	TGTGCCAGCAGTGTGGGCGCTACAGGGGCCAGAACAGATACGCAGTATTTT
TRBV29-1	NA	few	TRBJ1-2	CSVEDQGGYGYTF	TGCAGCGTTGAAGATCAAGGTGGCTATGGCTACACCTTC
TRBV29-1	TRBD1	many	TRBJ2-1	CSVQEQGFYSDEQFF	TGCAGCGTGCAAGAACAGGGGTTTTATTCCGATGAGCAGTTCTTC
TRBV11-3	NA	few	TRBJ1-5	CASSLRTVHSNQPQHF	TGTGCCAGCAGCTTACGGACAGTCCATAGCAATCAGCCCCAGCATTTT
TRBV4-3	TRBD2	few	TRBJ2-5	CASSSGTRNQETQYF	TGCGCCAGCAGTTCCGGGACTAGGAACCAAGAGACCCAGTACTTC
TRBV29-1	NA	few	TRBJ2-5	CSVDRESTQYF	TGCAGCGTTGACAGGGAAAGTACCCAGTACTTC
TRBV21-1	NA	many	TRBJ2-3	CASSKAPSGRTDTQYF	TGTGCCAGCAGCAAAGCCCCTAGCGGGAGGACAGATACGCAGTATTTT
TRBV7-9	NA	many	TRBJ2-1	CASSLDSGYNEQFF	TGTGCCAGCAGCTTAGATTCGGGCTACAATGAGCAGTTCTTC
TRBV11-2	TRBD1	few	TRBJ2-6	CASSPGQGYSGANVLTF	TGTGCCAGCAGCCCGGGACAGGGCTACTCTGGGGCCAACGTCCTGACTTTC
TRBV7-3	NA	few	TRBJ2-3	CASSLTWLDTQYF	TGTGCCAGCAGCTTAACATGGTTAGATACGCAGTATTTT
TRBV7-9	TRBD2	few	TRBJ2-1	CASSLLAGGHNEQFF	TGTGCCAGCAGCCTTTTAGCGGGGGGCCACAATGAGCAGTTCTTC
TRBV20-1	TRBD1	few	TRBJ2-7	CSAVTGGAWEQYF	TGCAGTGCAGTGACAGGGGGCGCATGGGAGCAGTACTTC
TRBV5-5	NA	NA	TRBJ2-7	CASSAVVGAPYEQYF	TGTGCCAGCAGCGCCGTAGTGGGAGCTCCCTACGAGCAGTACTTC
TRBV11-2	NA	NA	TRBJ2-1	CASSLDRGAEQFF	TGTGCCAGCAGCTTAGATCGCGGGGCTGAGCAGTTCTTC